What follows describes a single TCR beta chain. No antigen is known for it. There are no base qualities to consult, and no much larger clone falls within one base. A second Seattle source provided samples from volunteer blood donors who had recovered from COVID-19. Collaborating institutions collected whole blood in K2EDTA tubes following their own protocols. For TCRbeta analysis, collaborators shipped samples in one of three forms: frozen whole blood, isolated PBMCs, or DNA extracted from either of those sample types. The source of the sample is a study of blood T cell repertoires in COVID-19 (TCRdb year 2020). Study-level background: The collaborator samples originated in the United States, Italy and Spain and spanned the acute and convalescent phases of COVID-19. The samples were drawn from two sources: the first 160 participants of the ongoing ImmuneRACE study, and about 1,300 subjects contributed by 6 global collaborators. A freely available public database, intended as a resource for researchers studying the immune response to SARS-CoV-2, is where the repertoires were released. The sample metadata nearly always contained a de-identified subject ID, COVID-19 status, age in years and sex. Where available, HLA class I and class II types were taken from metadata supplied by the sample provider and were not determined by assay-based typing. The dataset comprised deeply sampled blood TCRbeta repertoires from subjects exposed to, actively infected with, or recovered from COVID-19. The prospective study material was composed of cDNA or gDNA derived from T cells, B-cell-depleted T cells, or PBMCs. Overall study results and their limits: Clinical and demographic metadata were provided uncurated, with the amount varying by source and participant.

Deletion took 5 bases off V and 3 bases off J, with a span of 20 bases between the germline ends. The CDR3 runs 16 residues from the cysteine to the phenylalanine. The sequence is cut down to CDR3 DNA, 48 bases in frame from base 1. From the germline V gene, CDR1 is SGHVS and CDR2 is FNYEAQ. TCRbeta CDR3 regions were amplified from genomic DNA by means of the immunoSEQ Assay, a bias-controlled multiplex PCR. The authors' pipeline ran thus. Within the assay, amplification of reference gene primers was used to estimate how many nucleated cells each sample contained. To quantify the absolute abundance of each unique TCRbeta CDR3 rearrangement, sequence reads were collapsed and filtered. For each sample, productive Simpson clonality was calculated as the square root of Simpson's diversity index across productive rearrangements. This is the immuneACCESS table as TCRdb keeps it, with only in-frame sequences that have V and J called. A part of the clones is gone; compared with another copy, unresolved V genes explain less than half, and the rest is unexplained. Clone size and V and J calls were adopted from that table, with D and trimming inferred from the DNA. The sample contains under 250,000 clones, around 86% of them found a single time. Clones ranked in the top ten supply 1.5% to 2% of the sample.

The source of this sequence is an older woman who had recovered from COVID-19. This receptor chain uses TRBV7-6 and TRBJ2-7; TRBD1 is perhaps the D gene, given 6 matching bases. Material: peripheral blood. CDR3 loop: CASSVGTSSNYYEQYF. At the DNA level, the sequence is TGTGCCAGCAGCGTAGGGACATCTTCTAATTACTACGAGCAGTACTTC.